This is a list of T cell receptor beta chains from one sample in a study of cytomegalovirus exposure and HLA in healthy donors. Clones were read by immunoSEQ multiplex PCR, and TCRdb kept only the in-frame ones, dropping some. The top ten clones hold less than 3% of a sample with about 160,000 clones, roughly 80% of them seen once. Source material: PBMCs. The source of these receptors is a female donor in good health and CMV-seronegative. The CDR3 runs from the conserved cysteine through the conserved F or W. Each record gives: D gene, V gene, J gene, CDR3 DNA, CDR3 protein. D genes are given only for firm matches.

TRBD1,TRBV18,TRBJ1-1,TGTGCCAGCTCACCGGGACAGGACACTGAAGCTTTCTTT,CASSPGQDTEAFF
NA,TRBV21-1,TRBJ1-4,TGTGCCAGCAGCAAAGGGCAGGGGTCGTCAACTAATGAAAAACTGTTTTTT,CASSKGQGSSTNEKLFF
NA,TRBV21-1,TRBJ1-5,TGTCCTAACGAGAGGGCAGGGCCCCAGCATTTT,CPNERAGPQHF
TRBD2,TRBV9,TRBJ2-7,TGTGCCAGCAGCTCTTTAGCGGGGGCGGGGTACGAGCAGTACTTC,CASSSLAGAGYEQYF
NA,TRBV14,TRBJ2-5,TGTGCCAGCAGCCAAGACCCGGGAGCGTGGGAGACCCAGTACTTC,CASSQDPGAWETQYF
NA,TRBV29-1,TRBJ2-1,TGCAGCGTTGAAGTCCTAGCAAACTCGTTCTTC,CSVEVLANSFF
NA,TRBV19,TRBJ1-5,TGTGCCAGTAGTATAGTCGGGAGTGATCAGCCCCAGCATTTT,CASSIVGSDQPQHF
NA,TRBV4-1,TRBJ1-2,TGCGCCAGCAGCCAGAGTCCCCCGATTGGAGGCGGCTACACCTTC,CASSQSPPIGGGYTF
NA,TRBV6-1,TRBJ1-5,TGTGCCAGCAGTCCAACAGGGAATCAGCCCCAGCATTTT,CASSPTGNQPQHF
NA,TRBV4-3,TRBJ1-2,TGCGCCAGCAGCCAAGGGCGGGGCGCTGGCTATGGCTACACCTTC,CASSQGRGAGYGYTF
NA,TRBV27,TRBJ1-5,TGTGCCAGCAAAACAGAGGTGGGGGGTAAGGGTCAGCCCCAGCATTTT,CASKTEVGGKGQPQHF
NA,TRBV9,TRBJ1-1,TGTGCCAGCAGCGTGGGGGCCGGTGGGAGGGTGAACACTGAAGCTTTCTTT,CASSVGAGGRVNTEAFF
NA,TRBV7-9,TRBJ2-7,TGTGCCAGCTCTCTGGGGGCAGCCGCCTACGAGCAGTACTTC,CASSLGAAAYEQYF